This record covers a single TCR beta chain. Antigen: not known. This entry comes from a study of cytomegalovirus exposure and HLA in healthy donors. About the study: The approximately 100 million unique TCR beta sequences, from about 180 million T cells, were found by an earlier analysis. Study-wide results and caveats: The likely explanation for a cluster of highly shared sequence variants was sequencing artifact. Later on, an analysis found that several of the most significant clusters appeared to be linked to common viral pathogens, which included parvovirus B19. As confirmed in vitro, a few CMV-associated chains were specific for CMV antigens.

PCR was performed using 60 Vbeta and 13 Jbeta primers. The data were produced by immunoSEQ multiplex PCR, yet TCRdb's version contains in-frame clones alone and is incomplete. The data show approximately 91,000 clones, 81% seen once. CDR3 size: 15 residues. J lost 3 bases, V lost 5 bases, and 3 bases had no gene match. Germline assignment: CDR1 LNHNV and CDR2 YYDKDF (reference sequence). The specimen was PBMCs. This chain connects TRBV15 to TRBJ2-2; 10 bases fit TRBD2. This TCR was sampled from a human donor in good health. CDR3 DNA sequence: TGTGCCACCAGCCCCCTAGCGGGAGACACCGGGGAGCTGTTTTTT. Its translation is CATSPLAGDTGELFF.